A selection of T cell receptor beta chains follows, all from one sample in a study of blood T cell repertoires in COVID-19. The method was immunoSEQ multiplex PCR; TCRdb's version includes in-frame clones alone and lacks a portion of them. The repertoire holds 150,000 to 200,000 clones, less than 85% seen once, with about 4.6% in the top ten. The specimen was PBMCs or T cells enriched from blood (not recorded which). These receptors were collected from a woman aged 45-60 years who had recovered from COVID-19. Both conserved end residues are part of each CDR3. A D gene is named only where the DNA matches it firmly. Size is stated for part of the rows, as once, few or many counts, or as a class when the clone is expanded.

d_gene | j_gene | v_gene | abundance | CDR3nt | CDR3aa
NA | TRBJ1-1 | TRBV6-5 | NA | TGTGCCAGCACTGGCGGGGCGAACACTGAAGCTTTCTTT | CASTGGANTEAFF
NA | TRBJ1-2 | TRBV10-1 | NA | TGCGCCAGCAGGGGGGCCGATGGGGACACTGAGGTCTATGGCTACACCTTC | CASRGADGDTEVYGYTF
TRBD1 | TRBJ2-1 | TRBV30 | NA | TGTGCCTGGAGGCCATCCCAGGGGGCATACAATGAGCAGTTCTTC | CAWRPSQGAYNEQFF
NA | TRBJ1-2 | TRBV5-1 | NA | TGCGCCAGCAGCTTGGGGTCCGGGACATTCTATGGCTACACCTTC | CASSLGSGTFYGYTF
NA | TRBJ1-2 | TRBV3-1/TRBV3-2 | NA | TGTGCCAGCTCACCAACGGGGGGCTCAAACTATGGCTACACCTTC | CASSPTGGSNYGYTF
NA | TRBJ2-5 | TRBV6-5 | NA | TGTGCCAGCAGGGGGGGAGAGACCCAGTACTTC | CASRGGETQYF
NA | TRBJ1-4 | TRBV7-2 | NA | TGTGCCAGCAGCTTCGGGGGACGGCCAGAAAAACTGTTTTTT | CASSFGGRPEKLFF
TRBD1 | TRBJ1-2 | TRBV5-1 | NA | TGCGCCAGCAGCCCATCCGGGACAGGTCTCGTTGGCTACACCTTC | CASSPSGTGLVGYTF
NA | TRBJ1-2 | TRBV4-2 | many | TGTGCCAGCAGCCGGGGGGGGGCTTATGGCTACACCTTC | CASSRGGAYGYTF
NA | TRBJ1-1 | TRBV3-1/TRBV3-2 | few | TGTGCCAGCAGCCCTATGGGCACGCTTAGAGCTTTCTTT | CASSPMGTLRAFF
NA | TRBJ1-5 | TRBV2 | NA | TGTGCCAGCAGGAAGGGGTATCAGCCCCAGCATTTT | CASRKGYQPQHF
NA | TRBJ2-3 | TRBV7-2 | NA | TGTGCCAGCAGCTTAGCGTTGAACAGGCGAAAGGGTTCGGATACGCAGTATTTT | CASSLALNRRKGSDTQYF
TRBD2 | TRBJ2-1 | TRBV4-1 | NA | TGCGCCAGCGCTCCGCGCCCCCAACTAGCGGGGACCAATGAGCAGTTCTTC | CASAPRPQLAGTNEQFF
NA | TRBJ2-2 | TRBV6-5 | NA | TGTGCCAGCAACCGGGACACCGCGAACACCGGGGAGCTGTTTTTT | CASNRDTANTGELFF
TRBD1 | TRBJ1-2 | TRBV6-5 | NA | TGTGCCAGCACACCCGGACAGGCGACTTATGGCTACACCTTC | CASTPGQATYGYTF
NA | TRBJ2-1 | TRBV6-5 | few | TGTGCCAGCAGCCTAACAAGGGACTATGAGCAGTTCTTC | CASSLTRDYEQFF